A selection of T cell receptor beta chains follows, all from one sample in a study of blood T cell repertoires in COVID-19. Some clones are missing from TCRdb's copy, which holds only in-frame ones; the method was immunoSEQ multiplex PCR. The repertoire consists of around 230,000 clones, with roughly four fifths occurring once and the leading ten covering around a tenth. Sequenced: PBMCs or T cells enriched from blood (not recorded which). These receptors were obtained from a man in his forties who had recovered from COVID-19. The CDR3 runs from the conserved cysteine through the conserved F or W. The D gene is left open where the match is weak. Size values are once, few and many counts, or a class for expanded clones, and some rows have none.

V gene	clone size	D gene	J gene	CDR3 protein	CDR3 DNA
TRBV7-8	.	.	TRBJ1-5	CASGGDSGQPQHF	TGTGCCAGCGGGGGGGATTCCGGTCAGCCCCAGCATTTT
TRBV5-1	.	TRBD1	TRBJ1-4	CASSWKGAPDEKLFF	TGCGCCAGCAGCTGGAAGGGGGCACCGGATGAAAAACTGTTTTTT
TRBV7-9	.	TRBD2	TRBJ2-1	CASSTPSGRAYYEQFF	TGTGCCAGCAGCACACCTAGCGGGAGGGCCTACTATGAGCAGTTCTTC
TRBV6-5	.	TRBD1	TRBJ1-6	CASSHRDRASPLHF	TGTGCCAGCAGTCACCGGGACAGGGCTTCACCCCTCCACTTT
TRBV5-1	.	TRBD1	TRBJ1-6	CASTGGTGASPLHF	TGCGCCAGCACGGGCGGGACAGGGGCTTCACCCCTCCACTTT
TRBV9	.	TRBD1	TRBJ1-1	CASSGGQGSGTEAFF	TGTGCCAGCAGCGGGGGACAGGGGTCGGGCACTGAAGCTTTCTTT
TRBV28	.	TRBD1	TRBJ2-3	CASSALQGKGDTQYF	TGTGCCAGCAGCGCCCTACAGGGGAAGGGGGATACGCAGTATTTT
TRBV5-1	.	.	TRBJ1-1	CASSQGLSNTEAFF	TGCGCCAGCAGCCAGGGACTTTCAAACACTGAAGCTTTCTTT
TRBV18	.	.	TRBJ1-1	CASSPVQSNTEAFF	TGTGCCAGCTCACCAGTACAGTCGAACACTGAAGCTTTCTTT
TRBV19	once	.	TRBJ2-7	CASSIGTGPYEQYF	TGTGCCAGTAGTATAGGCACAGGGCCCTACGAGCAGTACTTC
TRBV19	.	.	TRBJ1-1	CASSIVFMSEAFF	TGTGCCAGTAGTATCGTCTTTATGAGTGAAGCTTTCTTT
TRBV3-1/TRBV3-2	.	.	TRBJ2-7	CASSPTDYEQYF	TGTGCCAGCAGCCCGACAGATTACGAGCAGTACTTC
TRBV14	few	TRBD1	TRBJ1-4	CASSQAAGQGNEKLFF	TGTGCCAGCAGCCAAGCGGCGGGACAGGGGAATGAAAAACTGTTTTTT
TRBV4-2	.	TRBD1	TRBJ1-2	CASSQDLTLLDREDSGYTF	TGTGCCAGCAGCCAAGATCTTACCCTATTGGACAGGGAGGACTCTGGCTACACCTTC
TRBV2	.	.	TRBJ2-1	CASSLLAGLDNEQFF	TGTGCCAGCAGTCTTTTGGCGGGATTAGACAATGAGCAGTTCTTC
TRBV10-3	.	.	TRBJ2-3	CAISASLADTQYF	TGTGCCATCAGTGCTTCCCTAGCAGATACGCAGTATTTT
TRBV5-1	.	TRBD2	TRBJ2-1	CASSLNPSGGPDNEQFF	TGCGCCAGCAGCTTGAATCCTAGCGGGGGGCCTGACAATGAGCAGTTCTTC
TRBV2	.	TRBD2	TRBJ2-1	CASTGTSGESYNEQFF	TGTGCCAGCACCGGGACTAGCGGAGAAAGTTACAATGAGCAGTTCTTC
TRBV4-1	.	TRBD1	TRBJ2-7	CASSQDPGTGILEQYF	TGCGCCAGCAGCCAGGACCCGGGGACAGGGATTCTCGAGCAGTACTTC
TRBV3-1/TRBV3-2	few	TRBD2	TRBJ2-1	CASSQELAVYNEQFF	TGTGCCAGCAGCCAAGAGCTAGCGGTTTACAATGAGCAGTTCTTC
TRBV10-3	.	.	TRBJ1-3	CAIKMGHSGNTIYF	TGTGCCATCAAAATGGGCCACTCTGGAAACACCATATATTTT
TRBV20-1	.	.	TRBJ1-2	CSASRGGGTYGYTF	TGCAGTGCTAGTCGGGGGGGCGGGACCTATGGCTACACCTTC
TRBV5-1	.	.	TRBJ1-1	CASSDNAGNPNTEAFF	TGCGCCAGCAGCGATAATGCCGGGAACCCGAACACTGAAGCTTTCTTT
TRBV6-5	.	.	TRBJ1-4	CASSPGGARGEKLFF	TGTGCCAGCAGTCCCGGAGGGGCGAGGGGTGAAAAACTGTTTTTT
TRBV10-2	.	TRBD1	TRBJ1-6	CASSAGGDSYNSPLHF	TGCGCCAGCAGTGCAGGGGGAGATTCCTATAATTCACCCCTCCACTTT
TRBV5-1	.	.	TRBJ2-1	CASSRFDSGIYNEQFF	TGCGCCAGCAGCCGTTTCGATAGCGGTATCTACAATGAGCAGTTCTTC
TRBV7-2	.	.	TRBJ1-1	CASSEGQNTEAFF	TGTGCCAGCAGCGAAGGACAGAACACTGAAGCTTTCTTT
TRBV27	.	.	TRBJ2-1	CASSLRASEQFF	TGTGCCAGCAGTTTACGAGCGAGTGAGCAGTTCTTC
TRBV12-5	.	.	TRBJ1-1	CASGPARVMDTEAFF	TGTGCTAGTGGTCCAGCCAGGGTAATGGACACTGAAGCTTTCTTT
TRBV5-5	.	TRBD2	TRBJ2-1	CASLPGLAGFNEQFF	TGTGCCAGTTTGCCGGGACTAGCGGGTTTCAATGAGCAGTTCTTC
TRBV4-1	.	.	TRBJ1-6	CASSQGHEILNSPLHF	TGCGCCAGCAGCCAGGGACACGAGATACTTAATTCACCCCTCCACTTT
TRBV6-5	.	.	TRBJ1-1	CASRRRNTEAFF	TGTGCCAGCAGGCGTAGGAACACTGAAGCTTTCTTT
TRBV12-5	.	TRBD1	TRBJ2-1	CATTRTGSANEQFF	TGTGCTACCACCAGGACAGGGTCTGCCAATGAGCAGTTCTTC
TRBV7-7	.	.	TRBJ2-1	CASSLADLGRGSYNEQFF	TGTGCCAGCAGCTTAGCGGACCTTGGGCGGGGCTCCTACAATGAGCAGTTCTTC
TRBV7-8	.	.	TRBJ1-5	CASSSQGRMNQPQHF	TGTGCCAGCAGCTCACAGGGAAGAATGAATCAGCCCCAGCATTTT
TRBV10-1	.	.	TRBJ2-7	CASSERLGARNEQYF	TGCGCCAGCAGTGAAAGGTTGGGGGCGCGCAACGAGCAGTACTTC
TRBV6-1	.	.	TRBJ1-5	CASSESRRRNQPQHF	TGTGCCAGCAGTGAGTCCAGGCGGAGGAATCAGCCCCAGCATTTT
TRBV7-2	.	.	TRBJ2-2	CASSLFGSENTGELFF	TGTGCCAGCAGCTTGTTCGGTAGTGAAAACACCGGGGAGCTGTTTTTT